These 14 T cell receptor beta chains came from one sample sequenced in a study of cytomegalovirus exposure and HLA in healthy donors. PCR primers comprised 60 Vbeta and 13 Jbeta primers. TCRdb's copy holds only in-frame clones and misses some; the assay was immunoSEQ multiplex PCR. Here the sample spans 90,000 to 150,000 clones, roughly three fifths being singletons. Material: PBMCs. The receptors come from a man aged 35 to 55 in good health and CMV-seropositive.

This clone was seen a few times. V and J are TRBV7-2 and TRBJ2-1; 13 nucleotides agree with TRBD2. Germline loops: CDR1 SGHTA, CDR2 FQGNSA. The CDR3 loop spans 17 amino acids. J lost 7 bases, V lost 1 base, and 7 bases had no gene match. The CDR3 coding sequence is TGTGCCAGCAGCTTAGGCTGGGGGACTAGCGGGGTAAATGAGCAGTTCTTC. Encoded protein: CASSLGWGTSGVNEQFF.

The rearrangement links TRBV27 to TRBJ1-6; 9 bases agree with TRBD1. Unmatched junction bases numbered 12, after V lost 8 bases and J lost 10 bases. Germline V gene lookup returns CDR1 MNHEY and CDR2 SMNVEV (reference sequence). This CDR3 region has 15 residues. CDR3 loop: CASGNGQGSFSPLHF. In nucleotides, the CDR3 is TGTGCCAGCGGAAACGGACAGGGGTCGTTCTCACCCCTCCACTTT.

V and J are TRBV5-1 and TRBJ2-4; 11 bases align to TRBD2. There are 16 residues in the CDR3. The junction had 5 bases not matched to a gene; V was cut back by 2 bases and J by 4 bases. CDR1 is SGHRS, CDR2 YFSETQ, per germline. CDR3 amino acids: CASSLGLAGGKNIQYF. DNA of the CDR3: TGCGCCAGCAGCTTAGGACTAGCGGGTGGTAAAAACATTCAGTACTTC.

In this sample, this clone turned up many times. The chain uses TRBV5-6 and TRBJ1-2; 7 bases match TRBD1. Looked up from germline, CDR1 is SGHDT and CDR2 is YYEEEE. The CDR3 extends over 13 amino acids. V shed 4 bases, J shed 4 bases, and the junction held 4 bases outside the gene matches. CDR3 DNA: TGTGCCAGCAGCGATGGGACAGTCTATGGCTACACCTTC. This gives the protein CASSDGTVYGYTF.

This clone was counted only a few times. This sequence joins TRBV4-3 and TRBJ2-3, with TRBD2 matching over 12 bases. V was clipped by 1 base and J by 4 bases; unmatched bases: 3. The CDR3 loop spans 16 amino acids. The germline gives CDR1 LGHNA, CDR2 YSLEER. The CDR3 sequence: CASSQVLAGGPDTQYF. The CDR3 nucleotides read TGCGCCAGCAGCCAAGTACTAGCGGGGGGACCAGATACGCAGTATTTT.

This clone was detected only a few times. The chain carries TRBV9 and TRBJ2-3; 9 bases fit TRBD2. V lost 4 bases, J lost 1 base, and 13 bases stayed unmatched. Germline V lookup: CDR1 SGDLS, CDR2 YYNGEE. CDR3 length: 18 amino acids. CDR3 DNA: TGTGCCAGCAGCCATGGAGGGGGTGCGGGGGGGCGCACAGATACGCAGTATTTT. This encodes CASSHGGGAGGRTDTQYF. Using reference TRBV9 and TRBJ2-3 for the parts outside the CDR3, the full variable domain is DSGVTQTPKHLITATGQRVTLRCSPRSGDLSVYWYQQSLDQGLQFLIQYYNGEERAKGNILERFSAQQFPDLHSELNLSSLELGDSALYFCASSHGGGAGGRTDTQYFGPGTRLTVL.

This clone was counted a few times. The rearrangement joins TRBV10-3 to TRBJ2-5; 7 nucleotides align to TRBD1. The CDR3 runs 15 residues. CDR1 is ENHRY, CDR2 SYGVKD, per germline. The V segment lost 6 bases and the J segment 0 bases; nucleotides outside the gene matches: 7. The DNA of the CDR3 is TGTGCCATCAGCCGCCGGGACAGTGACCAAGAGACCCAGTACTTC. This gives the protein CAISRRDSDQETQYF.

With respect to this clone: No conserved phenylalanine or tryptophan ends this CDR3, so it is likely a read error. It is unclear where the CDR3 begins or ends on the DNA, so no DNA is shown, and the CDR3 is as TCRdb lists it. This sequence joins TRBV5-4 and TRBJ1-4; TRBD1 is the table's D call, not checked against the DNA. The length of the CDR3 is 18 amino acids, counting both ends. Germline V lookup: CDR1 SGHNT, CDR2 YYREEE (reference sequence). CDR3 sequence: CASSFNEASPLTRRRRGN.

The chain has TRBV19 and TRBJ1-5, with TRBD1 identical over 7 bases. This CDR3 is built from 14 residues. Looked up from germline, CDR1 is LNHDA and CDR2 is SQIVND (reference sequence). Trimming took 4 bases from V and 6 from J; bases not matched to a gene: 6. The CDR3 reads CASSSGAGGQPQHF. The CDR3 coding sequence is TGTGCCAGTAGTAGCGGGGCAGGGGGTCAGCCCCAGCATTTT.

This clone has a handful of counts. The genes are TRBV29-1 and TRBJ1-3; the match to TRBD1 covers 8 bases. Germline V lookup: CDR1 SQVTM, CDR2 ANQGSEA. The CDR3 runs to 15 residues. The V segment lost 0 bases and the J segment 4 bases; nucleotides outside the gene matches: 5. CDR3: CSVEDQGARGNTIYF. The DNA of the CDR3 is TGCAGCGTTGAAGATCAGGGGGCAAGGGGAAACACCATATATTTT.

In nucleotides, the CDR3 is TGTGCCAGCAGCGATACCGGGACAGACGAGCAGTACTTC. As protein: CASSDTGTDEQYF. This chain joins TRBV11-2 and TRBJ2-7; 7 bases map to TRBD1. Trimming cost V 5 bases and J 5 bases; bases outside gene matches: 6. This CDR3 comprises 13 residues. Germline V gives CDR1 SGHAT, CDR2 FQNNGV.

The rearrangement links TRBV2 to TRBJ1-5, with 7 bases that match TRBD1. This CDR3 spans 16 amino acids. V lost 4 bases, J lost 2 bases, and 8 bases stayed unmatched. Germline CDR1 SNHLY, CDR2 FYNNEI. DNA for the CDR3: TGTGCCAGCAGTGCCCAAGGGGGCGTTGGCAATCAGCCCCAGCATTTT. Its protein is CASSAQGGVGNQPQHF. Together with reference TRBV2 and TRBJ1-5, the CDR3 gives the full variable domain: EPEVTQTPSHQVTQMGQEVILRCVPISNHLYFYWYRQILGQKVEFLVSFYNNEISEKSEIFDDQFSVERPDGSNFTLKIRSTKLEDSAMYFCASSAQGGVGNQPQHFGDGTRLSIL.

V is TRBV2 and J is TRBJ1-2, with D perhaps matching TRBD1 (5 bases). Germline V gives CDR1 SNHLY, CDR2 FYNNEI. Trimming left V 3 bases short and J 4 bases short, with 12 bases between. The CDR3 loop spans 14 amino acids. In DNA, the CDR3 is TGTGCCAGCAGTGACCAGGGCCTGATCTATGGCTACACCTTC. It yields the protein CASSDQGLIYGYTF.

The rearrangement joins TRBV4-3 to TRBJ2-5; TRBD2 agrees at 9 bases. The germline V gene encodes CDR1 LGHNA and CDR2 YSLEER. CDR3 length: 19 residues. Trimming at V came to 1 base and at J to 0 bases, leaving 12 bases not matched to a gene. The CDR3 DNA reads as TGCGCCAGCAGCCAAGGAGTCCTAGCGGGATCTGGGTACCAAGAGACCCAGTACTTC. This gives the protein CASSQGVLAGSGYQETQYF.